This T cell receptor beta chain derives from a study of cytomegalovirus exposure and HLA in healthy donors. Vbeta (60) and Jbeta (13) primers were used in the PCR. Method: immunoSEQ multiplex PCR; TCRdb's copy keeps in-frame clones and lacks some. The table shows 250,000 to 350,000 clones, with around 86% occurring only once. The TCR sequence derives from a man in his forties in good health and CMV-seropositive. The specimen was PBMCs.

The CDR3 spells CASRKPGTYEQYF. CDR3 in DNA: TGTGCCAGCAGAAAACCGGGTACCTACGAGCAGTACTTC. V usage is TRBV5-6 and J usage is TRBJ2-7, with D unclear. The germline V and J ends were trimmed by 5 bases and 2 bases, with 11 bases remaining between them. The CDR3 is 13 residues long. The germline CDR1 and CDR2 sequences are SGHDT and YYEEEE.